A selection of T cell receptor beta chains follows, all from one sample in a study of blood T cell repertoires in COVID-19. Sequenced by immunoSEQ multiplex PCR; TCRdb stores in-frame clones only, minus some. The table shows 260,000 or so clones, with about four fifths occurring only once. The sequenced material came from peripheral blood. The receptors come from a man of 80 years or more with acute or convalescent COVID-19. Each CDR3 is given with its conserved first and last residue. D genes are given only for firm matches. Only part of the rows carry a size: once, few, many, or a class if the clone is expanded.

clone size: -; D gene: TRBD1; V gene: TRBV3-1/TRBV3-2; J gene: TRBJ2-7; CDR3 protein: CASTSGTGIYEQYF; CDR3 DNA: TGTGCCAGCACCTCTGGGACAGGGATCTACGAGCAGTACTTC
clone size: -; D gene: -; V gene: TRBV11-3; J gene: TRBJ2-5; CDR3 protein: CASSLESRQETQYF; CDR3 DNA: TGTGCCAGCAGCTTAGAATCACGGCAAGAGACCCAGTACTTC
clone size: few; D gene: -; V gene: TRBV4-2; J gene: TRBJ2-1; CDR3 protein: CASSQEERQVGEQFF; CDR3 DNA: TGTGCCAGCAGCCAAGAAGAGCGGCAAGTGGGTGAGCAGTTCTTC
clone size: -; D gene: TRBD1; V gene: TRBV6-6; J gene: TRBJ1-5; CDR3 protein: CASRATGGAGQPQHF; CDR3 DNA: TGTGCCAGCAGAGCTACAGGGGGCGCGGGTCAGCCCCAGCATTTT
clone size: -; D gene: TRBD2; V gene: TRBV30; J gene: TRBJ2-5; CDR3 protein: CAWSSGGGETQYF; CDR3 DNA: TGTGCCTGGAGTTCTGGGGGGGGAGAGACCCAGTACTTC
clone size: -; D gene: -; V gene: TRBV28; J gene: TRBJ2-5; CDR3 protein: CASSSGSTVSDPQYF; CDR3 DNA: TGTGCCAGCAGTTCCGGGTCGACTGTCTCGGATCCCCAGTACTTC
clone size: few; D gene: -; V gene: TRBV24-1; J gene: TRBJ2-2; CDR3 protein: CATSQGGNTGELFF; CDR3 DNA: TGTGCCACCAGCCAGGGGGGGAACACCGGGGAGCTGTTTTTT
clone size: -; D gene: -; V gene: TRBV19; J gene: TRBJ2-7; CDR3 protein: CASSARTRGEQYF; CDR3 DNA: TGTGCCAGTAGTGCCCGTACCCGGGGCGAGCAGTACTTC
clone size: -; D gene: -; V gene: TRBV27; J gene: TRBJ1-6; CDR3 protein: CASSTVNSPLHF; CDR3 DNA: TGTGCCAGCTCGACAGTGAATTCACCCCTCCACTTT
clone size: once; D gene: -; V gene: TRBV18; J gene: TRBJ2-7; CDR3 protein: CASLGIGGAFDEQYF; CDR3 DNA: TGTGCCAGCCTGGGTATTGGGGGGGCGTTCGACGAGCAGTACTTC
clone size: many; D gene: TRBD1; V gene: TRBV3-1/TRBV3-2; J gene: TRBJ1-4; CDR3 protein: CASSQDQGQALGLFF; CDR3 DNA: TGTGCCAGCAGCCAAGATCAGGGACAGGCATTGGGACTGTTTTTT
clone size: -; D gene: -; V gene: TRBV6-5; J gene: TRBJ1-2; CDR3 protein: CASSPQGTANYGYTF; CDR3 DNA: TGTGCCAGCAGCCCCCAGGGCACAGCTAACTATGGCTACACCTTC
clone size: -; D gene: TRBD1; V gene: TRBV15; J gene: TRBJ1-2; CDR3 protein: CATSSAQGAIGYTF; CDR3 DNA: TGTGCCACCAGCAGTGCCCAGGGGGCAATTGGCTACACCTTC
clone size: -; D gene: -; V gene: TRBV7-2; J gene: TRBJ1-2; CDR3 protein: CASSLVALSTDGYTF; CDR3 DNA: TGTGCCAGCAGCTTAGTCGCGCTCTCAACGGATGGCTACACCTTC
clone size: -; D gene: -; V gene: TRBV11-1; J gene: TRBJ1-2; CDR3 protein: CASSSVWSGYTF; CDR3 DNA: TGTGCCAGCAGCTCAGTTTGGAGTGGCTACACCTTC
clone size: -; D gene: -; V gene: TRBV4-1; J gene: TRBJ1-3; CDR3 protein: CASSQVPGVSGNTIYF; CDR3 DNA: TGCGCCAGCAGCCAAGTTCCGGGTGTTTCTGGAAACACCATATATTTT
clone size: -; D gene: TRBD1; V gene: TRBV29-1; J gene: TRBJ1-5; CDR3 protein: CSVDQGAGQPQHF; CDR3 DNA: TGCAGCGTTGATCAGGGGGCAGGGCAGCCCCAGCATTTT
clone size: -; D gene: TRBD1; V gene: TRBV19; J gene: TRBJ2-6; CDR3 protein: CASSKVTGSSGANVLTF; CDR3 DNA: TGTGCCAGTAGTAAGGTGACAGGGTCCTCTGGGGCCAACGTCCTGACTTTC
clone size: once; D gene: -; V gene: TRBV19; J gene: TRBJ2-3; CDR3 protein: CASTGMGTDTQYF; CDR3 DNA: TGTGCCAGCACCGGGATGGGAACAGATACGCAGTATTTT
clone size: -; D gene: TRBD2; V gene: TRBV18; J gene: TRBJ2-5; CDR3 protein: CASSPRTGLAGKTQYF; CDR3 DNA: TGTGCCAGCTCACCACGTACGGGACTAGCGGGAAAGACCCAGTACTTC
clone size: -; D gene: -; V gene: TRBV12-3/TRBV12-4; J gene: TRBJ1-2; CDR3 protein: CASSPGLNGYTF; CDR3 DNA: TGTGCCAGCAGTCCCGGACTAAATGGCTACACCTTC
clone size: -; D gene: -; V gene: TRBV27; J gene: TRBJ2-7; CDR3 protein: CASRVRGNYEQYF; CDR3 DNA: TGTGCCAGCAGGGTAAGGGGCAACTACGAGCAGTACTTC
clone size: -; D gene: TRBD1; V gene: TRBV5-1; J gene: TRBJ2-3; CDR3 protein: CASSLPQGATDTQYF; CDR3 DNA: TGCGCCAGCAGCTTGCCCCAGGGGGCCACAGATACGCAGTATTTT
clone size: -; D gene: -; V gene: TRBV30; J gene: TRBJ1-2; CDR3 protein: CASNWGRGGYTF; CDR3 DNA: TGTGCCTCAAACTGGGGCCGGGGGGGCTACACCTTC
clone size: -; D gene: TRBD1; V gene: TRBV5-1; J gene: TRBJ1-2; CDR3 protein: CASSPLTRDRGSYGYTF; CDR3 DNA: TGCGCCAGCAGCCCACTGACAAGGGACAGGGGGTCCTATGGCTACACCTTC
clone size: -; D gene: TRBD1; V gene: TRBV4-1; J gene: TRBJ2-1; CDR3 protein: CASSQDRDRENEQFF; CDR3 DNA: TGCGCCAGCAGCCAAGACCGGGACAGGGAGAATGAGCAGTTCTTC
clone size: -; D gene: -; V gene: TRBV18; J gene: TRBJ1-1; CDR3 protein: CASSQLTGMTEAFF; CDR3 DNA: TGTGCCAGCTCACAACTAACAGGGATGACTGAAGCTTTCTTT
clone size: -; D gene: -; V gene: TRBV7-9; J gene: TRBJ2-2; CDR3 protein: CASSLYGSGANTGELFF; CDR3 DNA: TGTGCCAGCAGCTTATATGGCAGCGGCGCGAACACCGGGGAGCTGTTTTTT
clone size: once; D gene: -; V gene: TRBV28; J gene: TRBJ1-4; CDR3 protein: CASSSPPTRLFF; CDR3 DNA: TGTGCCAGCAGTTCCCCCCCCACTAGGCTGTTTTTT